One T cell receptor beta chain is described in this entry. Its antigen is unknown. The input lacks base qualities; no much larger clone sits a single base away. One collaborating source in Seattle enrolled patients during active infection and followed them longitudinally through the course of disease. The collaborating institutions used their own protocols to collect whole blood in K2EDTA tubes. Collaborator samples were shipped for TCRbeta analysis as frozen whole blood, isolated PBMCs, or DNA extracted from either sample type. TCRbeta CDR3 regions were amplified from genomic DNA using the immunoSEQ Assay, a bias-controlled multiplex PCR. Per the authors' processing: The number of nucleated cells in each sample was estimated by amplification of reference gene primers within the assay. To quantify the absolute abundance of each unique TCRbeta CDR3 rearrangement, sequence reads were collapsed and filtered. For each sample, productive Simpson clonality was calculated as the square root of Simpson's diversity index across productive rearrangements. TCRdb carries this immuneACCESS record with in-frame sequences only. Its versions omit some clonotypes, under half of them owing to an unresolved V gene in the studies checked, with the rest unexplained. Clone size and V and J calls were adopted from that table, with D and trimming inferred from the DNA. The sample contains 55,000 to 65,000 clones, around 80% of them found a single time. The ten largest make up roughly 10% of the sample.

V trim: 7 bases; J trim: 5 bases; unmatched bases: 14. As encoded in the germline V gene (reference sequence), CDR1 is LNHDA while CDR2 is SQIVND. The CDR3 runs 17 residues from the cysteine to the phenylalanine. Only CDR3 DNA is held: 51 bases, read in frame from base 1. These data originate in a study of blood T cell repertoires in COVID-19 (dated by TCRdb to the early 2020s). At the level of the whole study: The collaborator samples originated in the United States, Italy and Spain and spanned the acute and convalescent phases of COVID-19. Subjects who had been exposed to COVID-19, were actively infected with it, or had recovered from it provided the deeply sampled blood TCRbeta repertoires that made up the dataset. A de-identified subject ID, COVID-19 status, age in years and sex were almost always included in the sample metadata. Samples came from the ongoing ImmuneRACE study (first 160 participants) plus 1,254 subjects from 6 global collaborators. The repertoires were made available in a free public database intended to serve as a resource for research on the immune response to SARS-CoV-2. Where available, HLA class I and class II types were obtained from metadata supplied by the sample provider rather than from assay-based typing. The prospective study material was composed of cDNA or gDNA derived from T cells, B-cell-depleted T cells, or PBMCs.

The paper's findings and limits, for the study overall: Clinical and demographic metadata were provided uncurated, with the amount varying by source and participant.

The sequence was collected from a man in his thirties or forties with COVID-19, enrolled during active disease. The specimen sequenced was peripheral blood. The rearrangement combines TRBV19 with TRBJ2-3, with 11 middle bases fitting TRBD2. The bases read TGTGCCAGTACCCCGATTGGGCTAGCGGGAGGTCTAGATACGCAGTATTTT. Its protein reads: CASTPIGLAGGLDTQYF.